The subject of this entry is one TCR beta chain. Time point: blood 2 weeks post-SBRT. Stated treatment: 15 Gy SBRT to primary tumor, nephrectomy 4 weeks later. The CDR3 is made up of 15 amino acids. The V end was cut by 0 bases, the J end by 6 bases, with 14 bases between. CDR1 is SGHDN, CDR2 FVKESK, per germline. Assay used: immunoSEQ multiplex PCR; TCRdb lists only in-frame clones, some missing. Among some 130,000 clones listed, 88% were seen once. The sample originates from a study of radiation and T cells in renal cell carcinoma. The V gene is TRBV14, the J gene TRBJ1-1; D is unclear. The receptor comes from a woman in her 70s with renal cell carcinoma. The sample here was blood, taken from a patient whose treatment included radiotherapy and nephrectomy. CDR3 protein: CASSQETWHGAEAFF. The CDR3 bases are TGTGCCAGCAGCCAAGAAACGTGGCACGGGGCTGAAGCTTTCTTT. Drawing the rest from reference TRBV14 and TRBJ1-1, the complete variable domain is EAGVTQFPSHSVIEKGQTVTLRCDPISGHDNLYWYRRVMGKEIKFLLHFVKESKQDESGMPNNRFLAERTGGTYSTLKVQPAELEDSGVYFCASSQETWHGAEAFFGQGTRLTVV.